The 11 T cell receptor beta chains below all came from one sample that was sequenced in a study of graft-versus-host responses after intestinal transplantation. Their target antigens are unknown. Measured with immunoSEQ multiplex PCR; TCRdb has only the in-frame clones, and not every one. Among 77,000 or so clones, approximately 94% were seen once, and the ten largest hold around 0.51%. The source was unstimulated CD8+ T cells sorted from spleen or lymph node cells, collected before intestinal transplant. The receptors shown here come from a human donor who received an intestinal transplant.

This chain joins TRBV28 and TRBJ1-3, with unresolved D. V lost 2 bases to trimming and J lost 0 bases, with 8 bases between them. The CDR3 extends over 15 amino acids. Germline-derived CDR1 and CDR2 are MDHEN and SYDVKM. The CDR3 DNA reads TGTGCCAGCAGTTTAGAGGAGAGCTCTGGAAACACCATATATTTT. Its translation: CASSLEESSGNTIYF.

This rearrangement joins TRBV9 to TRBJ2-7, with D perhaps TRBD1 or TRBD2 (5 bases each). The CDR3 length is 14 residues. Germline assignment: CDR1 SGDLS and CDR2 YYNGEE. Trimming took 4 bases from V and 4 from J, leaving 15 bases between them. The CDR3 spells CASSTGTELYEQYF. CDR3 nucleotide sequence: TGTGCCAGCAGCACCGGGACGGAATTATACGAGCAGTACTTC.

The J gene is TRBJ2-1, the V gene TRBV29-1; D remains ambiguous. The CDR3 contains 13 residues. Germline V lookup: CDR1 SQVTM, CDR2 ANQGSEA. V was shortened by 8 bases and J by 4 bases, with 15 bases between the two germline ends. CDR3 nucleotides: TGCAGCTCCCACTCGTCTAGGTACAATGAGCAGTTCTTC. It encodes CSSHSSRYNEQFF.

The chain couples TRBV5-1 to TRBJ2-2; D is ambiguous. Trimming pared 0 bases from V and 4 bases from J, leaving 4 bases between. Germline loops: CDR1 SGHRS, CDR2 YFSETQ. This CDR3 region has 13 residues. The CDR3 spells CASSLESTGELFF. The DNA for the CDR3 is TGCGCCAGCAGCTTGGAATCCACCGGGGAGCTGTTTTTT. The full variable domain, rest sourced from reference TRBV5-1 and TRBJ2-2, is KAGVTQTPRYLIKTRGQQVTLSCSPISGHRSVSWYQQTPGQGLQFLFEYFSETQRNKGNFPGRFSGRQFSNSRSEMNVSTLELGDSALYLCASSLESTGELFFGEGSRLTVL.

The V gene is TRBV10-1, the J gene TRBJ2-2, with 10 bases aligning to TRBD2. The V and J ends lost 3 bases and 1 base, in that order; junction bases with no gene match: 5. The CDR3 runs 17 residues. Germline-derived CDR1 and CDR2 are WNHNN and SYGVQD (reference sequence). In nucleotides, the CDR3 is TGCGCCAGCAGTGACCCGAGGACTAGCGGGAACACCGGGGAGCTGTTTTTT. The encoded protein is CASSDPRTSGNTGELFF.

This sequence joins TRBV2 and TRBJ1-5; TRBD1 is a possible D gene (6 bases). This CDR3 comprises 16 residues. The germline CDR1 and CDR2 sequences are SNHLY and FYNNEI. V lost 6 bases, J lost 0 bases, and 15 bases lay in between. CDR3: CASSYEDSHSNQPQHF. CDR3 DNA: TGTGCCAGCAGCTACGAGGACAGTCATAGCAATCAGCCCCAGCATTTT.

The chain combines TRBV21-1 with TRBJ2-1; the table's D call, TRBD1, was not checked against the DNA. TRBV21-1 has pseudogene status. This CDR3 is built from 16 residues. The CDR3 sequence is CASDKGAGPLYNEQFF. CDR3 DNA sequence: TGTGCCAGCGATAAGGGTGCAGGGCCCCTATACAATGAGCAGTTCTTC.

The V call is TRBV5-1, the J call TRBJ2-3; the D gene is possibly TRBD2 (5 bases). This CDR3 is 16 amino acids long. V dropped 0 bases and J dropped 0 bases, with 11 bases sitting between them. In germline, CDR1 is SGHRS, CDR2 YFSETQ. The CDR3: CASSLGGGPSTDTQYF. CDR3 in DNA: TGCGCCAGCAGCTTGGGTGGCGGGCCTAGCACAGATACGCAGTATTTT.

The chain links TRBV28 to TRBJ2-7; no clear D. The germline CDR1 and CDR2 sequences are MDHEN and SYDVKM. The CDR3 is made up of 15 amino acids. Between the trimmed V and J ends, which lost 2 bases and 1 base, there was a span of 12 bases. This CDR3 reads CASSLRAEVSYEQYF. The CDR3 DNA is TGTGCCAGCAGTTTACGGGCAGAAGTTTCCTACGAGCAGTACTTC. Together with reference TRBV28 and TRBJ2-7, the CDR3 gives the full variable domain: DVKVTQSSRYLVKRTGEKVFLECVQDMDHENMFWYRQDPGLGLRLIYFSYDVKMKEKGDIPEGYSVSREKKERFSLILESASTNQTSMYLCASSLRAEVSYEQYFGPGTRLTVT.

This clone appeared a single time. The V gene is TRBV5-1, the J gene TRBJ2-3, with 8 bases matching TRBD1. Germline trimming cut 0 bases from V and 4 bases from J; bases unmatched to any gene: 1. Looked up from germline, CDR1 is SGHRS and CDR2 is YFSETQ. The CDR3 is 14 amino acids. In DNA form, the CDR3 reads TGCGCCAGCAGCTTGGGACAGGGGCCAGATACGCAGTATTTT. Its translation is CASSLGQGPDTQYF.

The chain uses TRBV28 and TRBJ2-5, with TRBD2 matching 12 bases. Germline V gene lookup returns CDR1 MDHEN and CDR2 SYDVKM. Trimming cost V 5 bases and J 5 bases; bases outside gene matches: 15. This CDR3 has 18 amino acids. CDR3 region: CASSPDGPSGRAWETQYF. CDR3 DNA sequence: TGTGCCAGCAGTCCAGATGGGCCTAGCGGGAGGGCCTGGGAGACCCAGTACTTC.